This T cell receptor beta chain was profiled in a study of patients and donors after allogeneic stem cell transplantation. Only a few counts were recorded for this clonotype. Each CDR3 protein is one row after TCRdb ran MiXCR on the RT-PCR reads. The sample gives over 130,000 distinct CDR3 sequences, about two fifths of which show up once; 50% is in the top ten. This CDR3 comprises 16 residues. CDR1 and CDR2 (germline): MNHEY, SVGAGI. Losses at the gene ends were 4 bases for V and 7 bases for J; bases not matched to a gene: 6. The chain has TRBV6-5 and TRBJ2-2; 13 nucleotides align to TRBD2. This clonotype was obtained from a human donor who was either an allogeneic HSCT recipient or a stem cell or donor lymphocyte infusion donor (not recorded which). It is not recorded whose cells these are; they may come from a transplant donor. Sequencing was done on a sample of blood, either unsorted or a sorted T cell fraction (not recorded which). CDR3 in amino acids: CASSLRLAGGVGELFF. In DNA form, the CDR3 reads TGTGCCAGCAGTTTAAGACTAGCGGGGGGCGTCGGGGAGCTGTTTTTT.